The rows below give T cell receptor beta chains drawn from one sample of a study of identical twins. MiXCR, run by TCRdb on the 5' RACE reads, gives a single entry per CDR3 protein. Here the sample spans some 600,000 distinct CDR3 sequences, about 7.1% being singletons. These data also featured in a second study, about yellow fever vaccine responses in identical twins.

The sample taken for sequencing was PBMCs. These receptors came from a woman younger than 35 in good health. Each CDR3 is given with its conserved first and last residue. The D gene is left open where the match is weak. The size of a clone is reported for some rows only, either as once, few or many, or as a class for expanded clones.

d_call j_call clone_size v_call cdr3_aa cdr3_nt
NA TRBJ1-1 few TRBV14 CASSQTAGTEAFF TGTGCCAGCAGCCAAACAGCGGGGACTGAAGCTTTCTTT
NA TRBJ2-5 many TRBV6-2/TRBV6-3 CASSSWLVRQVFQETQYF TGTGCCAGCAGTTCGTGGCTCGTCCGACAGGTATTCCAAGAGACCCAGTACTTC
NA TRBJ2-6 few TRBV20-1 CSAEPGQTSGANVLTF TGCAGTGCCGAGCCCGGACAGACATCTGGGGCCAACGTCCTGACTTTC
NA TRBJ2-7 NA TRBV3-1 CASSPSRWGIYEQYF TGTGCCAGCAGCCCGTCTAGGTGGGGGATATACGAGCAGTACTTC
TRBD1 TRBJ2-1 many TRBV12-3/TRBV12-4 CAMGRGPNEQFF TGTGCCATGGGCAGGGGGCCCAATGAGCAGTTCTTC
TRBD2 TRBJ2-1 few TRBV29-1 CSVRLGGRGEWSYNEQFF TGCAGCGTCCGACTCGGCGGGCGGGGGGAATGGTCCTACAATGAGCAGTTCTTC
TRBD1 TRBJ2-2 many TRBV6-1 CASRPRQGTNTGELFF TGTGCCAGCAGACCACGACAGGGAACGAACACCGGGGAGCTGTTTTTT
NA TRBJ2-1 many TRBV2 CASSEEGSYNEQFF TGTGCCAGCAGTGAGGAGGGCTCCTACAATGAGCAGTTCTTC
NA TRBJ2-4 few TRBV5-1 CASSLYRQEDIQYF TGCGCCAGCAGCTTGTACCGACAGGAAGACATTCAGTACTTC
NA TRBJ1-1 NA TRBV11-1 CASSLGIRRPTLNTEAFF TGTGCCAGCAGCTTAGGAATCAGGCGGCCAACCTTGAACACTGAAGCTTTCTTT
TRBD2 TRBJ2-5 few TRBV10-3 CAISDPEEGLAGQETQYF TGTGCCATCAGTGATCCGGAAGAAGGACTAGCGGGCCAAGAGACCCAGTACTTC
NA TRBJ1-3 NA TRBV6-2/TRBV6-3 CASSPWASGNTIYF TGTGCCAGCAGTCCATGGGCCTCTGGAAACACCATATATTTT
NA TRBJ1-1 once TRBV10-1 CASTPSGGPGNTEAFF TGCGCCAGCACCCCCAGCGGGGGCCCGGGGAACACTGAAGCTTTCTTT
TRBD2 TRBJ2-5 few TRBV7-8 CASSSQAGEWETQYF TGTGCCAGCAGCTCCCAAGCGGGGGAATGGGAGACCCAGTACTTC
NA TRBJ1-1 NA TRBV28 CASRRLGENTEAFF TGTGCCAGCAGGCGTTTGGGGGAGAACACTGAAGCTTTCTTT
NA TRBJ2-3 many TRBV5-1 CASSLDPTGGLTDTQYF TGCGCCAGCAGCTTGGACCCTACGGGGGGCCTCACAGATACGCAGTATTTT
TRBD2 TRBJ2-1 NA TRBV6-5 CASSYSLAGVVKGEQFF TGTGCCAGCAGTTACTCCTTAGCGGGAGTAGTAAAGGGTGAGCAGTTCTTC
TRBD2 TRBJ2-7 few TRBV16 CASSQWEGTYEQYF TGTGCCAGCAGCCAATGGGAGGGTACCTACGAGCAGTACTTC
TRBD1 TRBJ1-1 many TRBV27 CASSSRTGMNTEAFF TGTGCCAGCAGTTCCCGGACAGGCATGAACACTGAAGCTTTCTTT
NA TRBJ1-1 few TRBV12-3/TRBV12-4 CASSSPGEGWTEAFF TGTGCCAGCAGCTCCCCAGGGGAGGGTTGGACTGAAGCTTTCTTT
NA TRBJ1-5 NA TRBV7-9 CASSDGGFQPQHF TGTGCCAGCAGCGATGGGGGCTTTCAGCCCCAGCATTTT
NA TRBJ1-6 many TRBV2 CASRGGRNSPLHF TGTGCCAGCAGGGGGGGGCGCAATTCACCCCTCCACTTT
NA TRBJ2-7 few TRBV19 CASSIGPGGPTYEQYF TGTGCCAGTAGTATAGGGCCCGGGGGGCCAACCTACGAGCAGTACTTC
TRBD1 TRBJ1-2 many TRBV11-2 CASSFGTGDNYGYTF TGTGCCAGCAGCTTTGGGACAGGGGACAACTATGGCTACACCTTC
TRBD2 TRBJ2-7 few TRBV5-6 CASSLYRTSGSYEQYF TGTGCCAGCAGCTTGTACCGGACTAGCGGGAGTTACGAGCAGTACTTC
NA TRBJ1-3 many TRBV12-3/TRBV12-4 CASSLASSSGNTIYF TGTGCCAGCAGTTTAGCCTCGAGCTCTGGAAACACCATATATTTT
TRBD2 TRBJ2-2 few TRBV5-1 CASSHKGRGVKDTGELFF TGCGCCAGCAGCCACAAGGGGAGGGGCGTGAAAGACACCGGGGAGCTGTTTTTT
TRBD1 TRBJ1-5 many TRBV29-1 CSAQGTPDQPQHF TGCAGCGCACAGGGGACCCCCGATCAACCCCAGCATTTT
NA TRBJ2-2 few TRBV28 CASSRGPLAGELFF TGTGCCAGCAGCAGAGGCCCACTGGCCGGGGAGCTGTTTTTT
TRBD1 TRBJ1-2 many TRBV5-6 CASSLFGTGDFYGYTF TGTGCCAGCAGCTTGTTTGGGACAGGCGACTTCTATGGCTACACCTTC
TRBD1 TRBJ2-7 NA TRBV29-1 CSAEGGQAFPYEQYF TGCAGCGCTGAAGGGGGACAGGCCTTCCCCTACGAGCAGTACTTC
NA TRBJ2-2 NA TRBV3-1 CASSQENQNTGELFF TGTGCCAGCAGCCAAGAGAACCAGAACACCGGGGAGCTGTTTTTT
NA TRBJ2-3 NA TRBV12-3/TRBV12-4 CASTPASSTDTQYF TGTGCCAGCACCCCAGCGAGCAGCACAGATACGCAGTATTTT
NA TRBJ1-2 few TRBV5-6 CASSLLGVHGYTF TGTGCCAGCAGCTTGCTGGGGGTTCATGGCTACACCTTC
TRBD2 TRBJ2-1 NA TRBV20-1 CSARLAGVGYNEQFF TGCAGTGCTAGACTAGCGGGAGTCGGTTACAATGAGCAGTTCTTC
TRBD1 TRBJ2-6 few TRBV11-1 CASSSTTGGFSGANVLTF TGTGCCAGCAGCTCAACGACAGGGGGATTCTCTGGGGCCAACGTCCTGACTTTC
NA TRBJ1-4 few TRBV20-1 CSAGPGELFF TGCAGTGCTGGTCCGGGTGAACTGTTTTTT
NA TRBJ2-3 many TRBV12-3/TRBV12-4 CASNPPPRTDTQYF TGTGCCAGCAATCCGCCGCCCCGCACAGATACGCAGTATTTT
TRBD2 TRBJ2-5 NA TRBV12-3/TRBV12-4 CASSFTGTSGRQETQYF TGTGCCAGCAGTTTCACCGGGACTAGCGGGAGGCAAGAGACCCAGTACTTC
TRBD2 TRBJ2-1 many TRBV10-3 CAIRSGSLENEQFF TGTGCCATCAGAAGCGGGAGCTTGGAGAATGAGCAGTTCTTC
NA TRBJ1-1 NA TRBV2 CASSADRPNTEAFF TGTGCCAGCAGTGCAGACAGGCCTAACACTGAAGCTTTCTTT
TRBD2 TRBJ2-5 few TRBV5-4 CASRLAGGSRETQYF TGTGCCAGCAGGCTAGCGGGGGGTTCTCGGGAGACCCAGTACTTC
NA TRBJ2-3 NA TRBV2 CASKETGISTDTQYF TGTGCCAGCAAAGAGACAGGCATAAGCACAGATACGCAGTATTTT
TRBD2 TRBJ2-7 NA TRBV20-1 CSATTGREPYEQYF TGCAGTGCTACCACCGGGAGGGAACCCTACGAGCAGTACTTC
TRBD2 TRBJ2-2 many TRBV12-3/TRBV12-4 CASRPGTSRGGELFF TGTGCCAGCAGACCCGGGACTAGTCGGGGCGGGGAGCTGTTTTTT
TRBD1 TRBJ1-1 few TRBV3-1 CASRYPPGQGADGTEAFF TGTGCCAGCAGATACCCTCCGGGACAGGGGGCTGATGGCACTGAAGCTTTCTTT
TRBD1 TRBJ2-3 NA TRBV29-1 CSVAGTGGSDTQYF TGCAGCGTTGCTGGGACAGGGGGCTCAGATACGCAGTATTTT
NA TRBJ2-2 many TRBV5-1 CASSLAVTDTGELFF TGCGCCAGCAGCTTGGCCGTGACGGACACCGGGGAGCTGTTTTTT
TRBD2 TRBJ2-1 few TRBV15 CATGIAGSYNEQFF TGTGCCACCGGAATAGCGGGTTCCTACAATGAGCAGTTCTTC
NA TRBJ2-6 few TRBV20-1 CSASGLRGWANVLTF TGCAGTGCTAGTGGTTTGCGGGGCTGGGCCAACGTCCTGACTTTC
NA TRBJ2-7 few TRBV10-3 CATLGIDEQYF TGTGCCACACTCGGAATTGACGAGCAGTACTTC
TRBD2 TRBJ2-1 NA TRBV5-1 CASSLGIAGPYNEQFF TGCGCCAGCAGCTTGGGGATAGCGGGACCTTACAATGAGCAGTTCTTC
NA TRBJ2-2 NA TRBV12-3/TRBV12-4 CASSTRGRTGELFF TGTGCCAGCTCCACCAGGGGTCGCACCGGGGAGCTGTTTTTT
TRBD2 TRBJ2-3 few TRBV18 CASSRTSGGSTDTQYF TGTGCCAGCTCACGGACTAGCGGGGGTTCGACAGATACGCAGTATTTT
NA TRBJ2-1 many TRBV7-2 CASSLGGRGSYNEQFF TGTGCCAGCAGCTTAGGGGGGAGGGGGTCCTACAATGAGCAGTTCTTC
NA TRBJ2-7 many TRBV28 CASSPRSYEQYF TGTGCCAGCAGTCCCAGATCCTACGAGCAGTACTTC
NA TRBJ2-1 few TRBV20-1 CSARDQRVPYNEQFF TGCAGTGCTAGAGATCAGCGGGTTCCCTACAATGAGCAGTTCTTC
TRBD1 TRBJ1-1 NA TRBV5-1 CASSLTGQGLKGEAFF TGCGCCAGCAGCTTGACCGGACAGGGCCTGAAGGGTGAAGCTTTCTTT
NA TRBJ1-1 many TRBV5-1 CASSLGYDTEAFF TGCGCCAGCAGCTTGGGGTACGACACTGAAGCTTTCTTT